One sample yielded the 16 T cell receptor beta chains listed below, sequenced in a study of blood T cell repertoires in COVID-19. The table came from immunoSEQ multiplex PCR; TCRdb's copy has only in-frame clones and leaves some out. Of about 200,000 clones in the sample, around three quarters were seen once. The specimen sequenced was peripheral blood. All receptors come from a woman in her sixties or seventies with acute or convalescent COVID-19.

The J gene is TRBJ1-1, the V gene TRBV5-1, with 8 bases that match TRBD1. Germline-derived CDR1 and CDR2 are SGHRS and YFSETQ. This CDR3 comprises 16 residues. V was clipped by 4 bases and J by 1 base; unmatched bases: 9. The DNA of the CDR3 is TGCGCCAGCAGCCCCCGGACAGGGTCGCCGAACACTGAAGCTTTCTTT. It is translated as CASSPRTGSPNTEAFF.

The chain employs TRBV2 and TRBJ1-1; D call uncertain. Germline-derived CDR1 and CDR2 are SNHLY and FYNNEI. The ends were cut back, 8 bases at V and 3 bases at J, with 13 bases in the middle. This CDR3 is built from 13 residues. The CDR3 reads CASAGEGYTEAFF. CDR3 DNA: TGTGCCAGCGCTGGAGAGGGATACACTGAAGCTTTCTTT.

This sequence joins TRBV19 and TRBJ1-5, with TRBD1 matching 7 bases. CDR3 length: 17 residues. CDR1 and CDR2 (germline): LNHDA, SQIVND (reference sequence). V was pared by 2 bases and J by 3 bases, with 10 bases of the junction left unmatched. Here the CDR3 reads CASSIISAGQNNQPQHF. The CDR3 bases are TGTGCCAGTAGTATAATATCGGCGGGACAGAACAATCAGCCCCAGCATTTT.

The chain uses TRBV5-1 and TRBJ2-1; 11 bases are a match to TRBD2. The CDR3 has 16 amino acids. V shed 0 bases and J 3 bases; nucleotides not matched to a gene: 2. Looked up from germline, CDR1 is SGHRS and CDR2 is YFSETQ. The CDR3 bases are TGCGCCAGCAGCTTGGGCACTAGCGGGAGCTACAATGAGCAGTTCTTC. It translates to CASSLGTSGSYNEQFF.

This chain connects TRBV7-9 to TRBJ1-6; TRBD1 agrees at 10 bases. Germline V gives CDR1 SEHNR, CDR2 FQNEAQ (reference sequence). The CDR3 loop spans 15 amino acids. Unmatched junction bases numbered 4, after V lost 4 bases and J lost 7 bases. In DNA, the CDR3 is TGTGCCAGCAGCTCCACGGGACAGGGGAATTCACCCCTCCACTTT. Its protein product is CASSSTGQGNSPLHF. Based on the CDR3 plus reference TRBV7-9 and TRBJ1-6, the full variable domain is DTGVSQNPRHKITKRGQNVTFRCDPISEHNRLYWYRQTLGQGPEFLTYFQNEAQLEKSRLLSDRFSAERPKGSFSTLEIQRTEQGDSAMYLCASSSTGQGNSPLHFGNGTRLTVT.

The rearrangement links TRBV5-4 to TRBJ1-2, with D unresolved. The germline CDR1 and CDR2 sequences are SGHNT and YYREEE (reference sequence). Trimming pared 7 bases from V and 2 bases from J, leaving 12 bases between. This CDR3 region has 13 residues. CDR3 DNA: TGTGCCAGCGACGCGGAGGGAAACTATGGCTACACCTTC. It encodes CASDAEGNYGYTF.

V usage is TRBV6-5 and J usage is TRBJ2-1, with 7 bases that match TRBD2. This CDR3 has 13 residues. The V segment lost 8 bases and the J segment 9 bases; nucleotides outside the gene matches: 10. Germline CDR1 MNHEY, CDR2 SVGAGI. This chain's CDR3 is CASAIPGGFEQFF. CDR3 in DNA: TGTGCCAGCGCCATTCCGGGAGGTTTTGAGCAGTTCTTC.

This chain uses TRBV7-2 with TRBJ2-7; D is uncertain. The ends were cut back, 5 bases at V and 0 bases at J, with 11 bases in the middle. This CDR3 is 14 amino acids long. Germline CDR1 reads SGHTA; CDR2 reads FQGNSA. DNA of the CDR3: TGTGCCAGCAGCCCTCAGTTTACCTCCTACGAGCAGTACTTC. This codes for CASSPQFTSYEQYF.

This clone was recorded only once. J is TRBJ2-1 and V is TRBV6-4; 9 nucleotides line up with TRBD2. Germline assignment: CDR1 MRHNA and CDR2 SNTAGT. V lost 9 bases and J lost 6; bases outside the gene matches: 21. This CDR3 is 18 amino acids long. CDR3 DNA: TGTGCCAGGCGAAGACTGATTAGCGGGAGAGGTCCGCTCAATGAGCAGTTCTTC. It yields the protein CARRRLISGRGPLNEQFF.

The chain has TRBV5-1 and TRBJ2-1; D is ambiguous. Germline CDR1 reads SGHRS; CDR2 reads YFSETQ. Trimming stripped 0 bases from V and 0 bases from J, with 7 bases between. CDR3 size: 15 residues. CDR3 loop: CASSLGRSSYNEQFF. CDR3 DNA sequence: TGCGCCAGCAGCTTGGGGCGGAGCTCCTACAATGAGCAGTTCTTC.

This clone was seen only once. The rearrangement uses TRBV2 and TRBJ2-7; TRBD1 might be the D (7 bases). The CDR3 consists of 12 residues. Trimming pared 6 bases from V and 5 bases from J, leaving 11 bases between. Germline CDR1 SNHLY, CDR2 FYNNEI. The chain's CDR3 is CASREGQHEQYF. CDR3 bases: TGTGCCAGCAGGGAGGGACAGCACGAGCAGTACTTC.

V is TRBV30 and J is TRBJ2-1; 7 bases are shared with TRBD2. CDR1 GTSNPN and CDR2 SVGIG come from the germline V gene (reference sequence). The CDR3 sequence is 17 residues long. The J segment lost 1 base and the V segment lost 2 bases, leaving 11 bases of the junction unmatched. The CDR3 sequence is CAWSLVGGSLSYNEQFF. The CDR3 DNA reads as TGTGCCTGGAGTTTGGTCGGGGGGAGCTTATCCTACAATGAGCAGTTCTTC.

This clone was seen once. The V call is TRBV10-3, the J call TRBJ1-4; 7 bases align to TRBD1. The J segment lost 5 bases and the V segment lost 7 bases, leaving 4 bases of the junction unmatched. The germline V gene has CDR1 ENHRY and CDR2 SYGVKD. This CDR3 is built from 13 residues. The CDR3, as DNA: TGTGCCATCAAAGGGACAGAAAATGAAAAACTGTTTTTT. This gives the protein CAIKGTENEKLFF.

The CDR3 DNA follows: TGTGCCAGGCCGGGACTAGCGTTGAGCTCCTACAATGAGCAGTTCTTC. Encoded protein: CARPGLALSSYNEQFF. This chain uses TRBV27 with TRBJ2-1, with 10 bases that match TRBD2. The trim removed 9 bases at V and 0 bases at J, leaving 8 bases unmatched. The CDR3 loop spans 16 amino acids. The germline V gene encodes CDR1 MNHEY and CDR2 SMNVEV (reference sequence).

Details on this clone: The sample holds other DNA sequences that translate to the same CDR3. The chain uses TRBV12-3 or TRBV12-4 and TRBJ1-2; tentatively, D is TRBD1 (5 bases). Between the trimmed V and J ends, which lost 5 bases and 2 bases, there was a span of 9 bases. The CDR3 totals 13 residues. CDR3 DNA sequence: TGTGCCAGCAGTCTACAGGTGAACTATGGCTACACCTTC. Its translation is CASSLQVNYGYTF.

This clone was picked up many times. J is TRBJ1-6 and V is TRBV2, with 8 positions matching TRBD1. Trimming took 6 bases from V and 10 from J; bases not matched to a gene: 8. There are 14 residues in the CDR3. Germline lookup yields CDR1 SNHLY and CDR2 FYNNEI. The chain's CDR3 is CASRQDRGVSPLHF. DNA for the CDR3: TGTGCCAGCAGGCAAGACAGGGGAGTGTCACCCCTCCACTTT. The full variable domain, rest sourced from reference TRBV2 and TRBJ1-6, is EPEVTQTPSHQVTQMGQEVILRCVPISNHLYFYWYRQILGQKVEFLVSFYNNEISEKSEIFDDQFSVERPDGSNFTLKIRSTKLEDSAMYFCASRQDRGVSPLHFGNGTRLTVT.